Listed here is a single TCR beta chain. RNA amounts of about 0.5 to 1 ug underwent reverse transcription with random hexamers. TCRdb redid the calling of the immunoSEQ multiplex PCR reads with MiXCR, one entry per CDR3 protein. The sample shows about 180,000 distinct CDR3 sequences, roughly 94% of them seen only once. TEMRA cells were FACS-enriched, with CD8+ and CD4+ T cells isolated negatively. The data were obtained in a study of CD8 T cells in Susac syndrome. The trim removed 6 bases at V and 1 base at J, leaving 5 bases unmatched. This CDR3 has 14 amino acids. Germline CDR1 and CDR2: DFQATT and SNEGSKA (reference sequence).

The sequence was collected from a human donor with Susac syndrome. J is TRBJ2-3 and V is TRBV20-1, with 9 bases identical to TRBD1. The sample was CD4+ T cells from PBMCs. As DNA, the CDR3 is TGCAGTGCGGACAGGGGAAGGGGCACAGATACGCAGTATTTT. Translating gives CSADRGRGTDTQYF.